This T cell receptor (beta chain) was retrieved from a study of cytomegalovirus exposure and HLA in healthy donors (dated by TCRdb to about 2017). Describing the broader study: In an earlier analysis of 587 of the donors, around 290 Gb of sequence data and just under 120 million unique TCR beta sequences from roughly 180 million T cells were reported. On average, roughly 240,000 unique TCR beta nucleotide sequences were sequenced per donor among about 400 genotyped donors of the cohort, with roughly 18% of those sequences being non-productive. The aim of the study was to test whether cataloging public T cell receptors could identify signatures of past pathogen exposure. Using immunosequencing, the study profiled T cell repertoires from 666 subjects and related those repertoires to cytomegalovirus serostatus. In a later genetic analysis, genome-wide SNP genotypes for about 65% of the roughly 700 donors were used, and that subset was treated as a discovery cohort. Around 320 gigabases of sequencing data and approximately 85 million unique TCR sequences were included in an early release covering 500 to 750 HLA-typed donors. To study patterns of TCR occurrence, a later analysis re-analyzed previously published TCR beta repertoires from 550 to 800 donors and added high-resolution HLA genotyping. Roughly 5 DR-DQ haplotypes were handled as single units for association and clustering because linkage in the cohort was strong. Among the approximately 430 genotyped donors, around 81% belonged to the genetic ancestry cluster associated with self-reported Caucasian donors. Class I and class II HLA loci were covered by the typing at four-digit resolution. In the later analysis, no new phenotypic data were used to find candidate immune exposures; instead, reliance was placed on TCR beta sequences and their occurrence across donors. A separate validation cohort of 100 to 150 different subjects was used in addition to the roughly 670-subject first cohort. The number of typed donors differed by locus: about 629-630 for A, B, C, DRB1 and DQB1; approximately 520 for DQA1; fewer than 610 for DPA1; and roughly 490 for DPB1. Donor age, sex, ethnicity and CMV serostatus were compiled alongside the repertoire data. The study combined high-throughput TCR immunosequencing, statistical association of individual TCRs with disease status, and machine learning to predict cytomegalovirus infection status. In an earlier analysis of 587 of the donors, high-throughput TCR beta sequencing was used to judge whether each TCR beta V gene segment behaved as functional or pseudogenic. All discovery cohort repertoires had been generated on a single sequencing platform.

Broad study findings and their caveats: In vitro tests confirmed that a few of the cytomegalovirus-associated TCR beta chains recognize cytomegalovirus antigens. A cluster of highly shared sequence variants was judged likely to represent a technical artifact of the sequencing pipeline. A later analysis found that TCR association rates varied across HLA loci, with DRB1 alleles showing the most associated TCRs and HLA-C alleles the fewest. The authors suggested that the approach could potentially be extended to other disease states and immunological phenotypes. Cytomegalovirus status was reported to be diagnosed by the classifier with high specificity and sensitivity in both the original and validation cohorts. The study gave a list of some 150 TCR beta chains associated with cytomegalovirus. Linkage disequilibrium might explain the correlated functional status among segregating V segments, but an unknown experimental factor could not be excluded. While some public TCRs were present in many individuals, most TCR sequences turned up only very rarely across donors. Some IMGT-functional V segments, including TRBV6-2 and TRBV6-3, could not be distinguished by the 87-base-pair reads and were therefore excluded. A later analysis reported that several top co-occurrence clusters appeared linked to parvovirus B19, influenza, CMV and Epstein-Barr virus. In a later genetic analysis, fewer N-insertions in productive TCRs were reported among donors in an Asian-associated ancestry cluster than the roughly 710-donor mean. Only TCR beta chains were sequenced in this cohort, and the absence of alpha or paired-chain data limited detectable features. Sequencing depth was assumed to be roughly uniform across donors in the presence/absence analyses, though that assumption may not hold. HLA typing was unavailable for some donors at each locus, so association tests used only the typed subset. A further reported finding was that TCR beta sequences accurately predicted the HLA-A and HLA-B alleles for most subjects in the first cohort. In a later analysis, HLA-associated TCR beta chains showed more clonal expansion and lower generation probabilities than non-associated chains that were equally common. Assigning TCR associations to individual alleles was difficult when HLA alleles, especially DR and DQ, strongly co-occurred. In a later analysis, most CMV-associated TCR beta chains were found to appear HLA-restricted, with HLA associations seemingly driven largely by CMV exposure. An association between a missense DCLRE1C variant and V-gene and J-gene trimming of TCR beta chains was found in a later genetic analysis and replicated in an independent cohort. The only immune exposure information available for the cohort was CMV serostatus. The earlier analysis of about 600 of the donors excluded roughly 16 rarely observed V segments, including chromosome 9 orphons, because counts were too low. In an earlier analysis of more than 500 of the donors, most TCR beta V segments appeared in productive rearrangements about 87% or about 30% of the time, broadly matching IMGT annotations. In a later analysis, around 17,000 TCR beta sequences were associated with specific HLA alleles at a false discovery rate of 0.05.

The library was generated by the immunoSEQ multiplex PCR assay. A mixture of 60 forward primers for TCR Vbeta segments and 13 reverse primers for TCR Jbeta segments was used in the multiplex PCR. A multiplex PCR assay on genomic DNA amplified the CDR3 region of rearranged TCR beta genes. Amplified TCR beta libraries were sequenced as 87-base-pair reads on the Illumina HiSeq System. The study's own analysis went as follows. A later analysis tallied 75 million to 95 million unique TCR beta chains across the 666 repertoires, and about 10 million of those chains were shared by two or more donors. A nearest-neighbor algorithm error-corrected the raw reads and collapsed the reads into unique sequences, merging closely related sequences to remove PCR and sequencing errors. CDR3 sequences were aligned to IMGT reference sequences to assign V, D and J gene segments. For a sequence to be retained, at least a six-nucleotide match to both a V gene segment and a J gene segment was required. A rearrangement counted as productive if the CDR3 had no stop codons and remained in frame with V and J, and every other rearrangement counted as non-productive. CDR3 was defined according to IMGT convention as the region running from the second conserved V-encoded cysteine to the conserved J-encoded phenylalanine. In an earlier analysis of around 540 of the donors, sequences lacking an unambiguous match to a single V gene segment were excluded. In an earlier analysis of about 590 of the donors, a V segment was called functional when productive rearrangements were above 56.7%, and segregating when the standard deviation between donors exceeded 5%. A statistical classification framework was developed to diagnose cytomegalovirus status using the catalog of TCR beta chain sequences. In a later analysis, TCR nucleotide sequences were compared against IMGT/GENE-DB human TR gene sequences so that V and J genes could be assigned. Using the TCRdist pipeline, a later analysis assigned CDR3 sequences along with most-parsimonious VDJ recombination scenarios. In a later analysis, every TCR beta chain was defined by the combination of its CDR3 amino acid sequence and its V-gene family, and reads without a unique V-gene family were dropped. In a later analysis, around 600 highly shared, low-generation-probability nucleotide sequences were removed to address suspected cross-contamination and a sequencing artifact. For each public chain, a later analysis derived a clonal expansion index from normalized ranks of inferred template counts within each repertoire. Generation probabilities in a later analysis came from a VDJ recombination model fitted to out-of-frame rearrangements, and those results were checked against IGoR. In a later analysis, TCR-TCR, TCR-HLA and TCR-CMV co-occurrence was scored with hypergeometric tests, and a repertoire-size bias correction was applied to TCR pairs. To estimate false discovery rates, a later analysis permuted the HLA or CMV assignments 20 times. In a later analysis, co-occurring TCRs were grouped using DBSCAN, and TCRdist sequence similarity was added for clustering within HLA-allele-positive subsets. Co-occurrence clustering excluded repertoires with fewer than 30,000 or more than 120,000 public chains, plus five with anomalous nucleotide sharing. TCRdb took this table from immuneACCESS and kept in-frame rearrangements with V and J called. Such tables lack part of the clones; where checked against another copy, unresolved V genes explain under half of the gap, and the rest is unexplained. The V and J calls and clone size come from that table; D and trimming were worked out from the DNA. This sample's listing comprises 80,000 to 100,000 clones. Of the sample, just under 3.5% falls within the top ten clones.

The cohort was made up of about 670 healthy bone marrow donors. All cohort members were sampled while nominally healthy, although unrecorded immune exposures were likely present. The donor tested CMV seronegative and was one of the 352 seronegative cohort members. A peripheral blood sample was collected from each donor, and TCR beta sequencing was performed on peripheral blood mononuclear cells. The Qiagen DNeasy Blood Extraction Kit was used to extract genomic DNA from the blood cell samples. Remarks on this clone: What this receptor recognizes is not known.

Reading the germline V gene gives CDR1 MDHEN and CDR2 SYDVKM. The CDR3 runs 14 residues from the cysteine to the phenylalanine. Just the 42-base CDR3 DNA is kept, in frame starting at base 1. Clipping removes 6 bases from V and 4 bases from J, with 6 as the unmatched junction base count. Sequencing was carried out using PBMCs. The sequence was obtained from a young woman in good health and CMV-seronegative. The chain uses TRBV28 and TRBJ2-3, with 8 central nucleotides matching TRBD1. The CDR3 region reads CASRPTGESDTQYF. The DNA sequence is given as TGTGCCAGCAGGCCGACAGGGGAGTCAGATACGCAGTATTTT. With the rest looked up from the reference TRBV28 and TRBJ2-3 genes rather than sequenced, the full variable domain is DVKVTQSSRYLVKRTGEKVFLECVQDMDHENMFWYRQDPGLGLRLIYFSYDVKMKEKGDIPEGYSVSREKKERFSLILESASTNQTSMYLCASRPTGESDTQYFGPGTRLTVL.